A single sample gave rise to the 19 T cell receptor beta chains below, sequenced in a study of PD-1 blockade in classical Hodgkin lymphoma. Sequenced by immunoSEQ multiplex PCR; TCRdb stores in-frame clones only, minus some. The data contain tens of thousands of clones, roughly 90% of them singletons. Time point reported: cycle 4 day 1 (C4D1), after 5 to 7 weeks of nivolumab. Patients all relapsed after autologous stem cell transplantation, and there was variation in brentuximab vedotin exposure. Purification of CD4+ T cells from thawed PBMCs was achieved by magnetic negative selection. The sample in question was CD4+ T cells from blood, obtained before the fourth cycle of nivolumab. These receptors were collected from a human donor with classical Hodgkin lymphoma.

The J gene is TRBJ1-1, the V gene TRBV2; D is perhaps TRBD1 (6 bases). V lost 4 bases, J lost 3 bases, and 12 bases lay in between. This CDR3 is 14 amino acids long. The V gene's germline CDR1 is SNHLY and CDR2 FYNNEI. In DNA, the CDR3 is TGTGCCAGCAGTGGCACAGGGTTTTACACTGAAGCTTTCTTT. Translating gives CASSGTGFYTEAFF.

The chain couples TRBV6-1 to TRBJ2-5; TRBD1 matches 7 bases. This CDR3 comprises 14 residues. The germline CDR1 and CDR2 sequences are MNHNS and SASEGT. The V and J ends lost 3 bases and 5 bases, in that order; junction bases with no gene match: 6. In DNA form, the CDR3 reads TGTGCCAGCAGTGATTTTACAGGGGAGGAGACCCAGTACTTC. It is translated as CASSDFTGEETQYF.

V and J are TRBV9 and TRBJ2-1, with D perhaps TRBD1 (5 bases). The CDR3 has 17 amino acids. The V and J ends lost 0 bases and 6 bases respectively, with 19 bases between them. The V gene's germline CDR1 is SGDLS and CDR2 YYNGEE. This CDR3 is CASSVATLSRVRNEQFF. The CDR3 nucleotides read TGTGCCAGCAGCGTAGCTACTCTCAGCAGGGTTCGCAATGAGCAGTTCTTC.

CDR3 nucleotides: TGTGCCAGATCACAAGGCTTATCTGGCTACACCTTC. It yields the protein CARSQGLSGYTF. The chain combines TRBV2 with TRBJ1-2; D remains ambiguous. CDR3 length: 12 amino acids. Trimming pared 9 bases from V and 7 bases from J, leaving 15 bases between. Germline V CDR1 and CDR2: SNHLY, FYNNEI.

This clone was seen a single time. The gene calls are TRBV2 and TRBJ2-2; D unresolved. The CDR3 loop spans 14 amino acids. The germline gives CDR1 SNHLY, CDR2 FYNNEI. The V end was cut by 3 bases, the J end by 0 bases, with 5 bases between. In nucleotides, the CDR3 is TGTGCCAGCAGTGAGAACACGAACACCGGGGAGCTGTTTTTT. As protein: CASSENTNTGELFF.

This chain connects TRBV4-1 to TRBJ2-7, with a tentative D call TRBD2 (6 bases). Germline lookup yields CDR1 MGHRA and CDR2 YSYEKL. The CDR3 extends over 18 amino acids. V lost 1 base, J lost 0 bases, and 19 bases lay in between. Written as DNA, the CDR3 is TGCGCCAGCAGCCAAGCTCACAGGACTATGGGACTCTCCTACGAGCAGTACTTC. This translates into CASSQAHRTMGLSYEQYF.

The chain uses TRBV28 and TRBJ2-2; no reliable D call. This CDR3 region has 13 residues. V lost 7 bases and J 4 bases, leaving 10 bases between the germline ends. The germline V gene has CDR1 MDHEN and CDR2 SYDVKM. DNA for the CDR3: TGTGCCAGCACCCGGGTGAGCACCGGGGAGCTGTTTTTT. This sequence encodes CASTRVSTGELFF.

The rearrangement uses TRBV6-5 and TRBJ1-4; D remains ambiguous. The germline V gene encodes CDR1 MNHEY and CDR2 SVGAGI. Trimming stripped 2 bases from V and 4 bases from J, with 11 bases between. This CDR3 comprises 15 residues. The CDR3 loop reads CASSYGRNLNEKLFF. The CDR3 nucleotides read TGTGCCAGCAGTTACGGGCGGAACCTTAATGAAAAACTGTTTTTT.

This chain links TRBV5-4 with TRBJ2-5; 13 nucleotides align to TRBD2. Germline trimming cut 0 bases from V and 4 bases from J; bases unmatched to any gene: 0. CDR1 SGHNT and CDR2 YYREEE come from the germline V gene (reference sequence). The length of the CDR3 is 15 residues. CDR3 region: CASSLGLAGGETQYF. In nucleotides, the CDR3 is TGTGCCAGCAGCTTGGGACTAGCGGGAGGAGAGACCCAGTACTTC.

The chain recombines TRBV11-2 with TRBJ1-1; D might be TRBD1 (6 bases). Trimming removed 7 bases at V and 1 base at J, with 13 bases between. The CDR3 consists of 14 residues. The germline V gene encodes CDR1 SGHAT and CDR2 FQNNGV. The CDR3 nucleotides are TGTGCCAGCACTGGACAGCCTGCGAACACTGAAGCTTTCTTT. Protein sequence: CASTGQPANTEAFF.

CDR3 in DNA: TGTGCCAGCAGAAAGGGGGTAACTGAGACCGGAGCTTTCTTT. This sequence encodes CASRKGVTETGAFF. The chain joins TRBV28 to TRBJ1-1; a possible D gene is TRBD1 (6 bases). V dropped 6 bases and J dropped 10 bases, with 21 bases sitting between them. The CDR3 length is 14 residues. CDR1 is MDHEN, CDR2 SYDVKM, per germline.

Of note for this clone: The germline gene is not matched at one end of the junction; a read error may be the cause. This sequence joins TRBV7-9 and TRBJ1-3; the match to TRBD1 covers 7 bases. Germline V CDR1 and CDR2: SEHNR, FQNEAQ (reference sequence). CDR3 size: 16 residues. CDR3 residues: CASSLAMTGSGNTIYF. Here the CDR3 DNA reads TGTGCCAGCAGCCTAGCCATGACAGGGTCTGGAAACACCATATATTTT.

The rearrangement links TRBV6-1 to TRBJ1-2, with a possible D match to TRBD1 (6 bases). Germline lookup yields CDR1 MNHNS and CDR2 SASEGT. The V end lost 3 bases, the J end lost 7 bases, and 15 bases lay between the germline ends. The CDR3 sequence is 14 residues long. For the CDR3, the DNA is TGTGCCAGCAGTGAGAGGGGGGGCGCGAGTGGCTACACCTTC. Translation: CASSERGGASGYTF.

CDR3 nucleotide sequence: TGCGCCAGCAGAGGGCAGACAGATACGCAGTATTTT. Translation: CASRGQTDTQYF. V is TRBV10-1 and J is TRBJ2-3; D unresolved. The CDR3 covers 12 residues. CDR1 is WNHNN and CDR2 is SYGVQD in the germline V gene (reference sequence). The germline V and J ends were trimmed by 6 bases and 3 bases, with 7 bases remaining between them.

This chain connects TRBV6-5 to TRBJ2-1; D not resolved. The ends were cut back, 4 bases at V and 5 bases at J, with 18 bases in the middle. This CDR3 is 16 amino acids long. Germline V gene sequence: CDR1 MNHEY, CDR2 SVGAGI. CDR3: CASSLLPAARNNEQFF. The CDR3 DNA reads as TGTGCCAGCAGTTTACTCCCGGCTGCACGAAACAATGAGCAGTTCTTC.

The CDR3 nucleotides read TGTGCCAGCAGTGAAAGAGGCAGATCAAATGAAAAACTGTTTTTT. Encoded protein: CASSERGRSNEKLFF. The rearrangement joins TRBV25-1 to TRBJ1-4; no reliable D call. V lost 2 bases and J lost 5, with 12 bases in between. The germline gives CDR1 MGHDK, CDR2 SYGVNS. The CDR3 sequence is 15 residues long.

This sequence joins TRBV27 and TRBJ2-1; 7 bases are a match to TRBD1. This CDR3 is 15 amino acids long. Trimming removed 3 bases from V and 1 base from J; junction bases left unmatched: 3. Germline V gene data show CDR1 as MNHEY and CDR2 as SMNVEV (reference sequence). The CDR3 is CASSFDRESYNEQFF. The CDR3 DNA follows: TGTGCCAGCAGTTTCGACAGGGAGTCCTACAATGAGCAGTTCTTC.

The chain has TRBV9 and TRBJ2-6; D uncertain. Germline V gene sequence: CDR1 SGDLS, CDR2 YYNGEE. Between the trimmed V and J ends, which lost 4 bases and 0 bases, there was a span of 11 bases. The CDR3 is 16 residues long. The CDR3 sequence is CASSSFLFSGANVLTF. In DNA form, the CDR3 reads TGTGCCAGCAGCTCCTTCCTCTTCTCTGGGGCCAACGTCCTGACTTTC.

The chain has TRBV6-5 and TRBJ1-4, with D perhaps TRBD1 (5 bases). Looked up from germline, CDR1 is MNHEY and CDR2 is SVGAGI. The CDR3 spans 15 residues. The V end was cut by 5 bases, the J end by 0 bases, with 10 bases between. The DNA for the CDR3 is TGTGCCAGCAGTCTTACAGGCGCAACTAATGAAAAACTGTTTTTT. It codes for CASSLTGATNEKLFF.